These T cell receptor beta chains were read from a single sample in a study of cytomegalovirus exposure and HLA in healthy donors. Generated by immunoSEQ multiplex PCR, the TCRdb table keeps only in-frame clones and is missing some. This sample has about 83,000 clones, with 96% found just once. Sequences were obtained from PBMCs. All receptors derive from a woman aged 18-30 years in good health and CMV-seronegative. Both conserved end residues are part of each CDR3. A D gene is named only where the DNA matches it firmly. Only some rows state a clone size, as once, few, many or a class for expanded clones.

TRBV4-1	TRBD2	TRBJ2-7	-	TGCGCCAGCAGCCAACTCACGACTGAAGCGGGATACGTCTACGAGCAGTACTTC	CASSQLTTEAGYVYEQYF
TRBV20-1	-	TRBJ1-1	once	TGCAGCCTTTCAGGGATCACTGAAGCTTTCTTT	CSLSGITEAFF
TRBV7-6	TRBD2	TRBJ2-1	-	TGTGCCAGCAGCTCCAGAGGACTAGCGGTCTACAATGAGCAGTTCTTC	CASSSRGLAVYNEQFF
TRBV6-5	TRBD2	TRBJ2-7	-	TGTGCCAGCAGTTACTCTGAGACTAGCGGCTCCTACGAGCAGTACTTC	CASSYSETSGSYEQYF
TRBV7-6	-	TRBJ2-1	-	TGTGCCAGCAGCTTTCAGGGAATTGAGCAGTTCTTC	CASSFQGIEQFF
TRBV6-1	TRBD1	TRBJ2-5	-	TGTGCCAGCAGTGAAAACCCTGGACAGGGGGTTATGGAGACCCAGTACTTC	CASSENPGQGVMETQYF
TRBV27	-	TRBJ1-1	-	TGTGCCAGCAGCTTTAAGAGGGCCGGGAACACTGAAGCTTTCTTT	CASSFKRAGNTEAFF
TRBV15	TRBD2	TRBJ2-7	-	TGTGCCACCAGCACAGAGCGGGAGTGGGACGAGCAGTACTTC	CATSTEREWDEQYF
TRBV5-1	-	TRBJ2-3	-	TGCGCCAGCAGCTTTAATACAGATACGCAGTATTTT	CASSFNTDTQYF
TRBV18	TRBD1	TRBJ1-4	-	TGTGCCAGCTCACGATCTCCGTACGCAGGGACAGGGCAGTTCGATGAAAAACTGTTTTTT	CASSRSPYAGTGQFDEKLFF
TRBV29-1	-	TRBJ2-2	-	TGCAGCGTTTATTATCTGACCGGGGAGCTGTTTTTT	CSVYYLTGELFF
TRBV5-4	-	TRBJ1-4	-	TGTGCCAGCAGCTTAAAGGGGGTCGAAAAACTGTTTTTT	CASSLKGVEKLFF
TRBV7-2	-	TRBJ2-5	-	TGTGCCAGCAGCTTATTCGGGGGGCTGGAGACCCAGTACTTC	CASSLFGGLETQYF
TRBV18	-	TRBJ1-4	-	TGTGCCAGCCGGGATTGGACTAATGAAAAACTGTTTTTT	CASRDWTNEKLFF
TRBV7-8	-	TRBJ2-7	once	TGTGCCAGCAGCGAAGAAGCGGCCTCCTACGAGCAGTACTTC	CASSEEAASYEQYF
TRBV14	-	TRBJ2-5	-	TGTGCCAGCAGCCAAACACGGGGAACCCAAGAGACCCAGTACTTC	CASSQTRGTQETQYF
TRBV7-2	TRBD1	TRBJ1-4	-	TGTGCCAGCAGCTTAGGGGCAGGGGGTCGGGAAAAACTGTTTTTT	CASSLGAGGREKLFF
TRBV7-9	TRBD1	TRBJ2-7	-	TGTGCCAGCAGCTTGATCGACAGGGGCGAGCAGTACTTC	CASSLIDRGEQYF
TRBV7-6	-	TRBJ2-7	-	TGTGCCAGCAGCTTAGGCGGAGAGATAGTCGAGCAGTACTTC	CASSLGGEIVEQYF
TRBV9	TRBD1	TRBJ1-1	-	TGTGCCAGCAGCCTGATCGACAGGGGCTCTGAAGCTTTCTTT	CASSLIDRGSEAFF
TRBV6-8	-	TRBJ2-5	-	TGTGCCAGAGTTTCCAAGACAGGCGTCGAAGAGACCCAGTACTTC	CARVSKTGVEETQYF
TRBV5-1	-	TRBJ2-1	-	TGCGCCAGCAGTTCTGATAGCGGATACAATGAGCAGTTCTTC	CASSSDSGYNEQFF
TRBV27	-	TRBJ1-4	once	TGTGCCAGCAGTTTCGGAGGAAAACTGTTTTTT	CASSFGGKLFF
TRBV27	-	TRBJ1-1	-	TGTGCCAGCAGTTTTGGAGGGAACACTGAAGCTTTCTTT	CASSFGGNTEAFF
TRBV4-1	TRBD2	TRBJ2-7	-	TGCGCCAGCAGCCAAGGACTAGCGGGAGAGGTTTACGAGCAGTACTTC	CASSQGLAGEVYEQYF
TRBV5-4	TRBD2	TRBJ2-3	-	TGTGCCAGCAGCTTGTACCCGGGAGGGGTCACAGATACGCAGTATTTT	CASSLYPGGVTDTQYF
TRBV11-3	TRBD1	TRBJ2-7	-	TGTGCCAGCAGCTTGACAGGGGGATACGAGCAGTACTTC	CASSLTGGYEQYF
TRBV6-1	TRBD1	TRBJ1-1	-	TGTGCCACCCGGACAGGGGCGGGTGGTGAAGCTTTCTTT	CATRTGAGGEAFF
TRBV30	-	TRBJ1-2	-	TGTGCCTGGAGGGACGGCGGGCTTCGGAGGGACTATGGCTACACCTTC	CAWRDGGLRRDYGYTF
TRBV19	-	TRBJ2-5	-	TGTGCCAGTAGTATCCTGGGACTGGGGCAGGGGACCCAGTACTTC	CASSILGLGQGTQYF
TRBV11-2	-	TRBJ1-1	once	TGTGCCAGCAGCTTAGTATTCGGGAGCTCCACTGAAGCTTTCTTT	CASSLVFGSSTEAFF
TRBV10-1	TRBD2	TRBJ2-1	-	TGCGCCAGCAGCGGGGGACTAGCGGTCGGGGAGCAGTTCTTC	CASSGGLAVGEQFF
TRBV29-1	-	TRBJ2-7	-	TGCAGCGTTCAAAAGACAGGCTTCTCCTACGAGCAGTACTTC	CSVQKTGFSYEQYF
TRBV6-1	-	TRBJ2-1	-	TGTGCCCTGGGGAGTTTCTTTTACAATGAGCAGTTCTTC	CALGSFFYNEQFF
TRBV21-1	-	TRBJ2-1	-	TGTGCCAGCAGCAAAAGTGCTGGACTAGCGGGAGGTTCGGGGCAGTTCTTC	CASSKSAGLAGGSGQFF
TRBV27	TRBD1	TRBJ1-2	-	TGTGCCAGCAGGCTCCGGACAGGGGTCGGCTACACCTTC	CASRLRTGVGYTF
TRBV15	TRBD1	TRBJ2-7	-	TGTGCCACCAGAGCTATAACAGGGGGATCCTACGAGCAGTACTTC	CATRAITGGSYEQYF
TRBV9	-	TRBJ2-7	-	TGTGCCAGCAGCGCGACTTGGGGAGGCGAGCAGTACTTC	CASSATWGGEQYF
TRBV27	TRBD1	TRBJ2-7	-	TGTGCCAGCAGACAGGGACAGGTTTTGTACGAGCAGTACTTC	CASRQGQVLYEQYF
TRBV9	TRBD2	TRBJ2-3	-	TGTGCCAGCAGCGTAGATTCTAGCGGGAGTACTGATACGCAGTATTTT	CASSVDSSGSTDTQYF
TRBV9	TRBD2	TRBJ2-2	-	TGTGCCAGCGGGACGACTAGCGGATACACCGGGGAGCTGTTTTTT	CASGTTSGYTGELFF
TRBV13	-	TRBJ2-1	-	TGTGCCAGCAGCTTCGACAATGAGCAGTTCTTC	CASSFDNEQFF
TRBV2	-	TRBJ2-2	few	TGTGCCAGCCGGGAGAGGGTTGGGGAGCTGTTTTTT	CASRERVGELFF